Presented here are 16 T cell receptor beta chains from one specimen sequenced in a study of blood T cell repertoires in COVID-19. Libraries were prepared by immunoSEQ multiplex PCR; TCRdb keeps only in-frame clonotypes and omits some of them. The sample consists of fewer than 20,000 clones, 70% to 90% of them appearing once. Input material: peripheral blood. The source of these receptors is a human donor with active COVID-19. The donor label of this sample is uncertain.

This chain uses TRBV6-9 with TRBJ1-1; no reliable D call. V was pared by 7 bases and J by 1 base, with 13 bases between. The CDR3 extends over 14 amino acids. Germline assignment: CDR1 MNHGY and CDR2 SVAAGI. In nucleotides, the CDR3 is TGTGCCAGCACCGCGGGGTGGGGGAACACTGAAGCTTTCTTT. Its protein is CASTAGWGNTEAFF.

This clone was counted once. V is TRBV12-3 or TRBV12-4 and J is TRBJ1-3; no definite D call. V lost 7 bases, J lost 5 bases, and 12 bases lay in between. The CDR3 has 13 amino acids. The CDR3 sequence is CASTPSSRNTIYF. The CDR3 DNA is TGTGCCAGCACCCCATCCAGTAGAAACACCATATATTTT.

The chain joins TRBV9 to TRBJ2-1; D not resolved. This CDR3 is 13 amino acids long. Trimming left V 2 bases short and J 5 bases short, with 8 bases between. Germline assignment: CDR1 SGDLS and CDR2 YYNGEE. CDR3 nucleotide sequence: TGTGCCAGCAGCGTTGACTGGAACAATGAGCAGTTCTTC. Amino acids: CASSVDWNNEQFF.

The chain joins TRBV3-1 (or the pseudogene TRBV3-2) to TRBJ2-7; 10 nucleotides agree with TRBD2. Unmatched junction bases numbered 0, after V lost 1 base and J lost 3 bases. The germline V gene has CDR1 LGHDT and CDR2 YNNKEL (reference sequence). CDR3 length equals 14 residues. The CDR3 DNA reads as TGTGCCAGCAGCCAAGCTAGCGGGAGCTACGAGCAGTACTTC. Translation: CASSQASGSYEQYF.

The chain links TRBV27 to TRBJ2-7, with D possibly TRBD2 on 6 matching bases. Germline values: CDR1 MNHEY, CDR2 SMNVEV (reference sequence). This CDR3 has 14 amino acids. Trimming took off 2 bases at V and 4 bases at J, with 12 bases between the two ends. The CDR3 region is CASSLGGTLYEQYF. DNA for the CDR3: TGTGCCAGCAGTTTAGGGGGGACTCTTTACGAGCAGTACTTC.

This clone has only one observation. The chain has TRBV25-1 and TRBJ2-5; maybe TRBD2 (5 bases). CDR1 is MGHDK and CDR2 is SYGVNS in the germline V gene. The length of the CDR3 is 14 residues. V was cut by 6 bases and J by 2 bases, with 13 bases left in between. The CDR3 bases are TGTGCCAGCAGCGCCCTTGACTATCAAGAGACCCAGTACTTC. Its translation is CASSALDYQETQYF.

The V call is TRBV7-2, the J call TRBJ2-7, with TRBD2 matching 8 bases. The germline V gene encodes CDR1 SGHTA and CDR2 FQGNSA. V gave up 1 base and J gave up 6 bases; unmatched junction bases: 5. This CDR3 comprises 14 residues. The CDR3 DNA reads TGTGCCAGCAGCTTAGAAGAAGCGGGAGTCGAGCAGTACTTC. This sequence encodes CASSLEEAGVEQYF.

The chain is built from TRBV10-3 and TRBJ2-1, with D unresolved. Looked up from germline, CDR1 is ENHRY and CDR2 is SYGVKD. Trimming removed 7 bases from V and 8 bases from J, with 9 bases in between. The CDR3 runs 11 residues. The CDR3, as DNA: TGTGCCATCAACTCCGCCGATGAGCAGTTCTTC. Its protein is CAINSADEQFF.

CDR3 region: CASSQRLNAGANVLTF. CDR3 coding DNA: TGCGCCAGCAGCCAAAGACTCAATGCTGGGGCCAACGTCCTGACTTTC. V usage is TRBV4-3 and J usage is TRBJ2-6; no clear D gene. With 2 bases removed from V and 2 bases from J, the gap between germline ends came to 10 bases. Germline CDR1 LGHNA, CDR2 YSLEER. This CDR3 has 16 amino acids.

The chain joins TRBV18 to TRBJ2-7; no clear D. CDR3 length: 11 amino acids. Germline CDR1 is KGHSH and CDR2 is LQKENI. Trimming removed 6 bases at V and 9 bases at J, with 12 bases between. The CDR3 DNA follows: TGTGCCAGCTCGTCCGGGTCGGGGCAGTACTTC. It specifies CASSSGSGQYF.

The chain combines TRBV7-5 with TRBJ2-2; TRBD2, as called in the table, went unchecked against the DNA. TRBV7-5 is assigned pseudogene status. This CDR3 is 19 amino acids long. This CDR3 is CARKRTSGRARMNTGELFF. CDR3 nucleotide sequence: TGTGCCAGAAAGCGGACTAGCGGGAGGGCCCGAATGAACACCGGGGAGCTGTTTTTT.

In DNA form, the CDR3 reads TGTGCCAGCGCCCAGGGGCCAGCTAACTATGGCTACACCTTC. It encodes CASAQGPANYGYTF. The chain recombines TRBV3-1 (or the pseudogene TRBV3-2) with TRBJ1-2; the D gene is possibly TRBD1 (6 bases). CDR3 size: 14 residues. The V gene's germline CDR1 is LGHDT and CDR2 YNNKEL (reference sequence). V was trimmed by 8 bases and J by 0 bases, leaving 13 bases between them.

CDR3 sequence (DNA): TGCGCCAGCAGTCTTATAAGGACCAGGGGGCAGGGCTTTACGAAAAATCAGCCCCAGCATTTT. It translates to CASSLIRTRGQGFTKNQPQHF. The rearrangement joins TRBV23-1 to TRBJ1-5; TRBD1 agrees at 8 bases. Being an ORF, TRBV23-1 has a function that is uncertain. V trimming: 4 bases; J trimming: 4 bases; junction bases outside the gene matches: 24. The CDR3 is made up of 21 amino acids.

The chain carries TRBV6-5 and TRBJ2-5; a weak D match, TRBD2 (5 bases). Trimming removed 4 bases from V and 7 bases from J, with 13 bases in between. Looked up from germline, CDR1 is MNHEY and CDR2 is SVGAGI. The CDR3 spans 13 residues. The CDR3 DNA reads as TGTGCCAGCAGTTTCGGTTTCCGGGGGACCCAGTACTTC. Translating it yields CASSFGFRGTQYF.

This clone has only one observation. The chain couples TRBV25-1 to TRBJ2-7, with TRBD1 matching over 8 bases. V dropped 0 bases and J dropped 2; count of bases not matched to a gene: 12. This CDR3 is 18 amino acids long. From germline, CDR1 is MGHDK and CDR2 SYGVNS. CDR3 amino acids: CASSEYDRGNIPTYEQYF. CDR3 DNA: TGTGCCAGCAGTGAATACGACAGGGGCAACATACCAACCTACGAGCAGTACTTC.

The V and J genes are TRBV4-1 and TRBJ2-7; 9 positions match TRBD1. The CDR3 loop spans 15 amino acids. The V gene's germline CDR1 is MGHRA and CDR2 YSYEKL. Germline trimming cut 4 bases from V and 5 bases from J; bases unmatched to any gene: 9. This chain's CDR3 is CASSPYPGQGHEQYF. The CDR3, as DNA: TGCGCCAGCAGCCCCTACCCGGGACAGGGCCACGAGCAGTACTTC.